This T cell receptor beta chain is drawn from a study of glioma-infiltrating T cells after dendritic cell vaccination. Per germline, CDR1 SGHRS and CDR2 YFSETQ. Unmatched junction bases numbered 6, after V lost 6 bases and J lost 6 bases. The CDR3 is 14 amino acids. The time point: after dendritic cell vaccination, including at tumor progression/relapse. Blood PBMC samples: pre-vaccination, two weeks post third vaccination, and at tumor progression. Primers: 60 V beta forward and 13 J beta reverse. Only in-frame clones appear in the TCRdb table, and some are missing; sequencing was by immunoSEQ multiplex PCR. The sample contains 65,000 or so clones, roughly nine tenths of which appear only once.

The sequence derives from a human donor with glioblastoma. The sample consisted of blood, taken after dendritic cell vaccination. J is TRBJ2-3 and V is TRBV5-1; 11 nucleotides line up with TRBD2. The CDR3 DNA follows: TGCGCCAGCATGACTAGCGGGATGCAGGATACGCAGTATTTT. Amino acids: CASMTSGMQDTQYF.